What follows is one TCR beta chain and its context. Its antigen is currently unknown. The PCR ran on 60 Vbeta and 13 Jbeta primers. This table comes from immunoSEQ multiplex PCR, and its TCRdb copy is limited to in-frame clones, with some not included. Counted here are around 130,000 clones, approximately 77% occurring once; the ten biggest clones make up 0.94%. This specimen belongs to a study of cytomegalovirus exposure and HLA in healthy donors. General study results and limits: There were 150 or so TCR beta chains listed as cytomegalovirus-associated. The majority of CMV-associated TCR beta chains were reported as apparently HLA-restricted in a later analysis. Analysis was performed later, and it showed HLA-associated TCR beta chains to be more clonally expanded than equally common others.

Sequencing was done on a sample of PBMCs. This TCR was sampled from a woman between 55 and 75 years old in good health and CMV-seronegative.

The CDR3, as DNA: TGTGCCAGCGGCGTAAGCGGGGATACGCAGTATTTT. It translates to CASGVSGDTQYF. The chain links TRBV4-2 to TRBJ2-3; D possibly corresponds to TRBD2 (6 bases). CDR1 and CDR2 from the germline V gene are LGHNA and YNFKEQ. The V and J ends lost 8 bases and 6 bases respectively, with 12 bases between them. This CDR3 is built from 12 residues.